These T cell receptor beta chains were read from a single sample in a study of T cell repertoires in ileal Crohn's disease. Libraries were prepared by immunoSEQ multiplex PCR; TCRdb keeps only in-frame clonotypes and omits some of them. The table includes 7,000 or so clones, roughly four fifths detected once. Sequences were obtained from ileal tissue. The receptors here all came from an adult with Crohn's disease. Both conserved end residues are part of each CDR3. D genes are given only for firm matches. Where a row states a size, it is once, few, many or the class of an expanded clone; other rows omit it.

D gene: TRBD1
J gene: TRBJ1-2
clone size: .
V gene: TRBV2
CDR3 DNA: TGTGCCAGCAGGCGGGACAGGGGATCGTATGGCTACACCTTC
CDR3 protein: CASRRDRGSYGYTF

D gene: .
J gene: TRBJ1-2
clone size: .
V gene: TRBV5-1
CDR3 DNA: TGCGCCAGCAGCTTGGAGGGAACAGGAGCTATGGTTGGCTACACCTTC
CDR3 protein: CASSLEGTGAMVGYTF

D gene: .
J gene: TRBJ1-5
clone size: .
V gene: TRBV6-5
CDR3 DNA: TGTGCCAGCCGAGGTCGGTTTACAGGTAATCAGCCCCAGCATTTT
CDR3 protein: CASRGRFTGNQPQHF

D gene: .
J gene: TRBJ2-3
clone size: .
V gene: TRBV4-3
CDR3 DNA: TGCGCCAGCAGCCAATCCCCCAGGGGCGAGGGCACAGATACGCAGTATTTT
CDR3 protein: CASSQSPRGEGTDTQYF

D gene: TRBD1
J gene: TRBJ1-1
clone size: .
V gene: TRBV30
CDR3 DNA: TGTGCCTGGAGTAGGGACAGGGGGAAAGCTTTCTTT
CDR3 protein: CAWSRDRGKAFF

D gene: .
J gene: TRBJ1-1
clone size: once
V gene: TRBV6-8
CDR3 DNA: TGTGCCGGTGCCAGGGGCATGAACACTGAAGCTTTCTTT
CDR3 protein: CAGARGMNTEAFF

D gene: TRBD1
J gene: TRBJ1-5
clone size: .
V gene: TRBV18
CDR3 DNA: TGTGCCAGCTCCCCTGGACAGGGGCGTCAGCCCCAGCATTTT
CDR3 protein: CASSPGQGRQPQHF

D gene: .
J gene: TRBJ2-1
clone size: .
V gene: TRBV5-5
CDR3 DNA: TGTGCCAGCAGCTTGGAAGCATTAGGGGGCAATGAGCAGTTCTTC
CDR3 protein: CASSLEALGGNEQFF

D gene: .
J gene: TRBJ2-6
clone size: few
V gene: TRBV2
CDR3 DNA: TGTGCCAGCAGGCAGGATTATAGCTCTGGGGCCAACGTCCTGACTTTC
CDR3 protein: CASRQDYSSGANVLTF

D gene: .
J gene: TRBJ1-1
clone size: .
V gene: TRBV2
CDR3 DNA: TGTGCCAGCAGTATACAGGGTTTCGCTGAAGCTTTCTTT
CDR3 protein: CASSIQGFAEAFF

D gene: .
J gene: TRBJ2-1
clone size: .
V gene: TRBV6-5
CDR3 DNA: TGTGCCAGCAGTTACCGACGGGAGAGTGAGCAGTTCTTC
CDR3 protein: CASSYRRESEQFF

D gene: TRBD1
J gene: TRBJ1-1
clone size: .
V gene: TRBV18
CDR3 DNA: TGTGCCAGCTCACGACAGGGGATGAACACTGAAGCTTTCTTT
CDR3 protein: CASSRQGMNTEAFF

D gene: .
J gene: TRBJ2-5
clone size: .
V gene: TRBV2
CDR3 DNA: TGTGCCGCGGGGAGAGAGACCCAGTACTTC
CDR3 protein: CAAGRETQYF

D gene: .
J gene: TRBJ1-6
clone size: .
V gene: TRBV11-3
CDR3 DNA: TGTGCCAGCAGCTTGTCTCGGGGTATTCAGTCACCCCTCCACTTT
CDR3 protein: CASSLSRGIQSPLHF

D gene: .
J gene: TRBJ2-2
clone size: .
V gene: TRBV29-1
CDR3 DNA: TGCAGCGCTATGACTAGGCTTAACACCGGGGAGCTGTTTTTT
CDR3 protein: CSAMTRLNTGELFF

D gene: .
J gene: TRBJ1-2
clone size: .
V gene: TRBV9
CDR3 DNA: TGTGCCAGCAGCACCGGGACTCTTGGCTACACCTTC
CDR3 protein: CASSTGTLGYTF

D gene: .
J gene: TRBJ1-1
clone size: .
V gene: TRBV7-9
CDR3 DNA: TGTGCCAGCAGCTTAGCCCCCGCGTTTCAGGGGATGAGAAACACTGAAGCTTTCTTT
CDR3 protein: CASSLAPAFQGMRNTEAFF

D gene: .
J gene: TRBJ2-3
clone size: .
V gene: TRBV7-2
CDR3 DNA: TGTGCCAGCAGCCCAATCGCGGACTATGGTACGCAGTATTTT
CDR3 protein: CASSPIADYGTQYF

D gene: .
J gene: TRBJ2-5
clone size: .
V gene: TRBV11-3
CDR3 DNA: TGTGCCAGCAGCTTAATGCAGGGCCAAGAGACCCAGTACTTC
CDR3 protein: CASSLMQGQETQYF

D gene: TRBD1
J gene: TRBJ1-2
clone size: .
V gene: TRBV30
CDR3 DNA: TGTGCCTGGAGTCAGACCCGGACAGGGATTAATGGCTACACCTTC
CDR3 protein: CAWSQTRTGINGYTF

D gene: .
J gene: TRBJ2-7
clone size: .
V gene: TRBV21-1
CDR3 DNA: TGTGCCAGCAGCAAACACTACGAGCAGTACTTC
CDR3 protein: CASSKHYEQYF

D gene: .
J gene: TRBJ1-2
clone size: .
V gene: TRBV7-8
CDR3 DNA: TGTGCCAGCAGCACCCACAGCAGTAACTATGGCTACACCTTC
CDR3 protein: CASSTHSSNYGYTF

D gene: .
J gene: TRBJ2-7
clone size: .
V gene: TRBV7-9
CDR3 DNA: TGTGCCAGCAGCTCCAGGGGCCCGACAGGTTTCTACGAGCAGTACTTC
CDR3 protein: CASSSRGPTGFYEQYF

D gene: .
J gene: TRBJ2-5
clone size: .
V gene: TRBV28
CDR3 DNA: TGTGCCAGCAGTTCTCCCCGGGACTTGGGGCAAGAGACCCAGTACTTC
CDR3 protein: CASSSPRDLGQETQYF

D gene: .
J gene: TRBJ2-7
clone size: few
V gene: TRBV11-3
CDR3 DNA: TGTGCCAGCAGCTTAGATCGGGCAGGGGTCCTTTACGAGCAGTACTTC
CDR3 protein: CASSLDRAGVLYEQYF

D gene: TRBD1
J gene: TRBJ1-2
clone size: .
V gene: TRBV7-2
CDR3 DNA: TGTGCCAGCAGCCTGCAAACAGGGGTCGGCTACACCTTC
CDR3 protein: CASSLQTGVGYTF

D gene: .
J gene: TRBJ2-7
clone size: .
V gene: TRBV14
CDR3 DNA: TGTGCCAGCAGCCCCCCGGGCAGGGTTCTAAAAGAGCAGTACTTC
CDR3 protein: CASSPPGRVLKEQYF

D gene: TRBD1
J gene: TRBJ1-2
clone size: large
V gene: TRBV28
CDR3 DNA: TGTGCCAGCACCTTAACCCGACAGGGCGGCTACACCTTC
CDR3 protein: CASTLTRQGGYTF

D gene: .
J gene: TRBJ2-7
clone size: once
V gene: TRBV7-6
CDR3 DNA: TGTGCCAGCAGTTACGGGACAACACCCTCCTACGAGCAGTACTTC
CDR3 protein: CASSYGTTPSYEQYF

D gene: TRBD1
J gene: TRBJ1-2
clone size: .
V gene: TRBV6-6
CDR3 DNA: TGTGCCAGCAGTACCGGACAGGGCTATGGCTACACCTTC
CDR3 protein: CASSTGQGYGYTF

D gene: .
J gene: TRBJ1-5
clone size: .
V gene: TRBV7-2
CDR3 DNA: TGTGCCAGCAGCATTGATCAGGGGAGCAATCAGCCCCAGCATTTT
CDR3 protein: CASSIDQGSNQPQHF

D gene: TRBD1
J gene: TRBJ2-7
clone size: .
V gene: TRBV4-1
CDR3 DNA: TGCGCCAGCAGCCGGTCGAGGGGACAGGTGGCCTACGAGCAGTACTTC
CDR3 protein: CASSRSRGQVAYEQYF

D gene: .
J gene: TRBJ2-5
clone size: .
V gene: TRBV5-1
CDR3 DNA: TGCGCCAGCAGCTTGGCCCCAGGAGGAGAGCAGTACTTC
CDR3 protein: CASSLAPGGEQYF

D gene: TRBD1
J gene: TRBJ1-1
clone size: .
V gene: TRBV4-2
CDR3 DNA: TGTGCCAGCAGCCCCCAAAGACAGGGTATAGCTTTCTTT
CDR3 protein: CASSPQRQGIAFF

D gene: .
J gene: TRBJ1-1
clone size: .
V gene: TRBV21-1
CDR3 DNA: TGTGCCAGCAGCAAATTAGAGGGGGACCGCACTGAAGCTTTCTTT
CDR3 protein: CASSKLEGDRTEAFF

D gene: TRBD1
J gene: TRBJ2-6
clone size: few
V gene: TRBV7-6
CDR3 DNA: TGTGCCAGCAGTTGGGACAGGGGTAACGTCCTGACTTTC
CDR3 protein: CASSWDRGNVLTF

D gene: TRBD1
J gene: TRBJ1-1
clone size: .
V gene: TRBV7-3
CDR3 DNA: TGTGCCAGCAGCCCAACAGGGGCCACGAACACTGAAGCTTTCTTT
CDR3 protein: CASSPTGATNTEAFF

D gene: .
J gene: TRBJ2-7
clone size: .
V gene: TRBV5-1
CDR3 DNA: TGCGCCAGCAGCCTAACAGGGAACGAGCAGTACTTC
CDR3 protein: CASSLTGNEQYF

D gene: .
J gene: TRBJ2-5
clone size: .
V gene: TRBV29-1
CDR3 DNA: TGCAGCGCCCGGAAAGGAGGGCAAGAGACCCAGTACTTC
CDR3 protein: CSARKGGQETQYF